The present entry profiles one TCR beta chain with its context. This sample was taken from a study of blood T cell repertoires in COVID-19. Study in general: Specimens from acute and convalescent COVID-19 originated in the United States, Italy and Spain. The cDNA or gDNA used as material had been derived from T cells, B-cell-depleted T cells, or PBMCs.

Using immunoSEQ multiplex PCR, the repertoire was profiled, and TCRdb retains in-frame clones only, with some absent. The data show fewer than 350,000 clones, with 65% to 90% seen just once and under 3% held by the top ten. From germline, CDR1 is SGDLS and CDR2 YYNGEE. The CDR3 is 16 amino acids. J lost 7 bases, V lost 5 bases, and 14 bases had no gene match. Source material: peripheral blood. The source of this sequence is a woman aged 60-70 years with active or convalescent COVID-19. V gene TRBV9 combines with J gene TRBJ1-4; TRBD1 agrees at 7 bases. The CDR3 bases are TGTGCCAGCAGTCGACAGGGTTCCGCATGGCTTGAAAAACTGTTTTTT. Translating it yields CASSRQGSAWLEKLFF.